This T cell receptor (beta chain) came from a study of cytomegalovirus exposure and HLA in healthy donors. General observations from the study: Presence/absence analyses took donor sequencing depth as roughly uniform. Earlier analysis looked at TCR beta V segments, and most were productive about 87% or about 30% of the time. Reports indicate that TCR beta sequences accurately predicted the HLA-A and HLA-B alleles of most subjects.

The CDR3 is made up of 15 amino acids. Losses at the gene ends were 5 bases for V and 3 bases for J; bases not matched to a gene: 6. Germline assignment: CDR1 LNHDA and CDR2 SQIVND (reference sequence). This clone has only one observation. Its antigen is not identified. PCR employed 60 Vbeta and 13 Jbeta primers. Sequencing was performed with immunoSEQ multiplex PCR; in TCRdb, only in-frame clones are kept and a portion is missing. The data show more than 100,000 clones, over 65% seen once. Sequencing was carried out using PBMCs. This chain uses TRBV19 with TRBJ2-7; 11 bases fit TRBD2. The sequence was obtained from a female donor in good health and CMV-seropositive. The CDR3 DNA follows: TGTGCCAGTAGTCCTCGGGGGACTAGCGGCTACGAGCAGTACTTC. Its translation is CASSPRGTSGYEQYF. Full variable domain (missing parts from reference TRBV19 and TRBJ2-7): DGGITQSPKYLFRKEGQNVTLSCEQNLNHDAMYWYRQDPGQGLRLIYYSQIVNDFQKGDIAEGYSVSREKKESFPLTVTSAQKNPTAFYLCASSPRGTSGYEQYFGPGTRLTVT.